These 9 T cell receptor beta chains share one sample of origin, sequenced in a study of T cells in Graves' hyperthyroidism and ophthalmopathy. Amplification of TCR beta CDR3 regions was performed using RNA transcripts as template. TCR CDR3 underwent first-round RT-PCR with the HTBI primer set. In TCRdb, the multiplex PCR reads were re-called with MiXCR into one record per CDR3 protein. The sample holds around 370,000 distinct CDR3 sequences; about a fifth are singletons and the top ten take 40%. Source material: blood. Every receptor here comes from a man aged 18 to 30 with Graves' ophthalmopathy.

At least ten counts were recorded for this clonotype. This sequence joins TRBV20-1 and TRBJ2-7; D might be TRBD1 (5 bases). V dropped 4 bases and J dropped 2 bases, with 9 bases sitting between them. The CDR3 runs to 12 residues. Germline CDR1 and CDR2: DFQATT and SNEGSKA (reference sequence). CDR3: CSATDMAYEQYF. CDR3 sequence (DNA): TGCAGTGCTACGGACATGGCCTACGAGCAGTACTTC.

The chain employs TRBV28 and TRBJ2-5, with 9 bases identical to TRBD2. The J segment lost 3 bases and the V segment lost 6 bases, leaving 11 bases of the junction unmatched. This CDR3 is 16 amino acids long. Germline V gene data show CDR1 as MDHEN and CDR2 as SYDVKM. CDR3 bases: TGTGCCAGCAGCCCTAGGACTAGCGCCCGGAAAGAGACCCAGTACTTC. Translating it yields CASSPRTSARKETQYF.

This clonotype was detected once. The chain has TRBV18 and TRBJ1-3; D may be TRBD1 (6 bases). The CDR3 extends over 16 amino acids. Germline CDR1 KGHSH, CDR2 LQKENI. V shed 2 bases and J shed 1 base, with 12 bases lying between them. DNA of the CDR3: TGTGCCAGCTCACCAGGGACACCAGGTTCTGGAAACACCATATATTTT. It translates to CASSPGTPGSGNTIYF.

This clonotype was detected ten times or more. The genes are TRBV2 and TRBJ1-1; no definite D call. Per the germline V gene, CDR1 is SNHLY and CDR2 is FYNNEI. V dropped 7 bases and J dropped 2 bases, with 17 bases sitting between them. The CDR3 length is 15 residues. This chain's CDR3 is CASIREAGQNTEAFF. CDR3 in DNA: TGTGCCAGCATTAGAGAGGCAGGCCAAAACACTGAAGCTTTCTTT.

This clonotype was seen repeatedly, ten times or more. The chain has TRBV5-1 and TRBJ1-1; the match to TRBD1 covers 7 bases. In germline, CDR1 is SGHRS, CDR2 YFSETQ. The ends lost 0 bases at V and 7 bases at J; junction bases unmatched: 6. The CDR3 consists of 14 residues. CDR3 residues: CASSLAGTANEAFF. The CDR3 DNA reads TGCGCCAGCAGCTTGGCCGGGACAGCCAATGAAGCTTTCTTT.

In its sample, this clonotype was seen many times. The J gene is TRBJ1-1, the V gene TRBV3-1; D not certain. Trimming shortened V by 4 bases and J by 8 bases, and 14 bases separated the two germline ends. Germline V lookup: CDR1 LGHDT, CDR2 YNNKEL (reference sequence). This CDR3 region has 13 residues. The CDR3 reads CASSRDKPGEAFF. The CDR3 DNA is TGTGCCAGCAGCCGTGATAAACCTGGGGAAGCTTTCTTT.

This clonotype was observed at least ten times. The chain recombines TRBV28 with TRBJ1-2; D is uncertain. CDR1 MDHEN and CDR2 SYDVKM come from the germline V gene. The CDR3 is 13 residues long. Trimming took off 1 base at V and 3 bases at J, with 6 bases between the two ends. This CDR3 is CASSLLGDYGYTF. Here the CDR3 DNA reads TGTGCCAGCAGTTTATTGGGAGACTATGGCTACACCTTC.

This clonotype has at least ten counts. The J gene is TRBJ2-7, the V gene TRBV11-2; 9 bases line up with TRBD2. The V and J ends lost 9 bases and 1 base, in that order; junction bases with no gene match: 7. CDR3 length: 14 amino acids. Germline assignment: CDR1 SGHAT and CDR2 FQNNGV. CDR3 in amino acids: CASHSGGPSYEQYF. Written as DNA, the CDR3 is TGTGCCAGTCATAGCGGGGGACCATCCTACGAGCAGTACTTC.

This clonotype has a handful of counts. This sequence joins TRBV20-1 and TRBJ1-1, with TRBD1 matching 8 bases. Germline V gene sequence: CDR1 DFQATT, CDR2 SNEGSKA (reference sequence). This CDR3 comprises 15 residues. The V segment lost 4 bases and the J segment 1 base; nucleotides outside the gene matches: 8. The CDR3: CSATQGAAPNTEAFF. Here the CDR3 DNA reads TGCAGTGCTACTCAGGGGGCCGCACCGAACACTGAAGCTTTCTTT.